This passage covers 30 T cell receptor beta chains from one sample sequenced in a study of cytomegalovirus exposure and HLA in healthy donors. The PCR employed 60 Vbeta primers together with 13 Jbeta primers. Sequenced by immunoSEQ multiplex PCR; TCRdb stores in-frame clones only, minus some. The sample contains approximately 81,000 clones, around 84% of which appear only once. Sequencing input: PBMCs. Receptors originate from a woman aged 50 to 60 in good health and CMV-seronegative.

This chain uses TRBV28 with TRBJ2-2; TRBD2 matches at 8 bases. Germline V gene sequence: CDR1 MDHEN, CDR2 SYDVKM. The CDR3 is 15 residues long. Losses at the gene ends were 4 bases for V and 4 bases for J; bases not matched to a gene: 5. The CDR3 DNA sequence: TGTGCCAGCAGTTCCCAGCGGGAGATCACCGGGGAGCTGTTTTTT. It specifies CASSSQREITGELFF.

This clone has only a few counts. This chain joins TRBV30 and TRBJ2-1; D may be TRBD2 (5 bases). Germline V gene lookup returns CDR1 GTSNPN and CDR2 SVGIG (reference sequence). CDR3 length: 16 residues. V dropped 2 bases and J dropped 0 bases, with 14 bases sitting between them. CDR3 DNA: TGTGCCTGGAGTCCCGCGCGGGTGCGCTCCTACAATGAGCAGTTCTTC. It codes for CAWSPARVRSYNEQFF.

This sequence joins TRBV7-9 and TRBJ1-2; 8 bases line up with TRBD1. Germline CDR1 reads SEHNR; CDR2 reads FQNEAQ (reference sequence). The CDR3 is 15 residues long. V trimming: 1 base; J trimming: 7 bases; junction bases outside the gene matches: 8. Here the CDR3 DNA reads TGTGCCAGCAGCTTAGTAGGGCCAGGGGGCCGTGGCTACACCTTC. It yields the protein CASSLVGPGGRGYTF.

This rearrangement joins TRBV7-9 to TRBJ1-1, with 7 bases matching TRBD1. Germline CDR1 and CDR2: SEHNR and FQNEAQ (reference sequence). V gave up 5 bases and J gave up 1 base; unmatched junction bases: 13. The CDR3 extends over 17 amino acids. The CDR3 DNA reads TGTGCCAGCAGCCCCTCCCGACCCGACAGGGCGAACACTGAAGCTTTCTTT. As protein: CASSPSRPDRANTEAFF.

The chain combines TRBV30 with TRBJ2-7; 8 bases are a match to TRBD1. From germline, CDR1 is GTSNPN and CDR2 SVGIG (reference sequence). V trimming: 6 bases; J trimming: 0 bases; junction bases outside the gene matches: 4. There are 13 residues in the CDR3. CDR3 sequence reads: CACRGQGSYEQYV. The CDR3 DNA is TGTGCCTGCCGTGGACAGGGCTCCTACGAGCAGTACGTC.

The rearrangement uses TRBV5-6 and TRBJ2-7, with 9 bases that match TRBD2. This CDR3 has 13 amino acids. V dropped 4 bases and J dropped 6; count of bases not matched to a gene: 5. Germline V gives CDR1 SGHDT, CDR2 YYEEEE. The CDR3 DNA reads as TGTGCCAGCAGCACGGGACTAGCCCTCGAGCAGTACGTC. As protein: CASSTGLALEQYV.

The gene calls are TRBV29-1 and TRBJ2-7, with D possibly matching TRBD1 (6 bases). The CDR3 has 15 residues. The V and J ends lost 3 bases and 0 bases respectively, with 15 bases between them. Germline CDR1 is SQVTM and CDR2 is ANQGSEA. CDR3 DNA sequence: TGCAGCGTTGAGTCGGACAGTGCGAGCTCCTACGAGCAGTACTTC. It specifies CSVESDSASSYEQYF.

V gene TRBV2 combines with J gene TRBJ1-5, with D hard to call. CDR1 is SNHLY, CDR2 FYNNEI, per germline. The CDR3 length is 14 residues. V dropped 6 bases and J dropped 2 bases, with 11 bases sitting between them. CDR3 sequence (DNA): TGTGCCAGCAGAGGCTGGCAGGGCAATCAGCCCCAGCATTTT. Translated: CASRGWQGNQPQHF.

V and J are TRBV29-1 and TRBJ1-4; D may be TRBD1 (5 bases). This CDR3 contains 12 residues. V was clipped by 7 bases and J by 5 bases, with 11 bases between them. Germline loops: CDR1 SQVTM, CDR2 ANQGSEA. CDR3 in DNA: TGCAGCGCACAGACAGCAAATGAAAAACTGTTTTTT. This translates into CSAQTANEKLFF.

This sequence joins TRBV19 and TRBJ2-5, with a tentative D call TRBD1 (6 bases). This CDR3 spans 13 amino acids. V was shortened by 4 bases and J by 5 bases, with 11 bases between the two germline ends. Germline lookup yields CDR1 LNHDA and CDR2 SQIVND (reference sequence). The CDR3, as DNA: TGTGCCAGTAGTACGACAGGAACGGAGACCCAGTACTTC. It translates to CASSTTGTETQYF.

The chain recombines TRBV9 with TRBJ2-1, with 11 nucleotides matching TRBD1. Trimming removed 2 bases from V and 5 bases from J; junction bases left unmatched: 6. The CDR3 is 16 residues long. In germline, CDR1 is SGDLS, CDR2 YYNGEE. The CDR3 sequence is CASSVGQGAIDNEQFF. CDR3 nucleotide sequence: TGTGCCAGCAGCGTTGGACAGGGGGCGATTGACAATGAGCAGTTCTTC.

This chain joins TRBV7-9 and TRBJ1-2; the match to TRBD1 covers 8 bases. The germline V gene encodes CDR1 SEHNR and CDR2 FQNEAQ (reference sequence). This CDR3 has 14 residues. After removal of 7 bases from V and 12 bases from J, the junction contained 16 bases not matched to a gene. This CDR3 is CASTPGDRLLSDTF. The CDR3 coding sequence is TGTGCCAGCACCCCCGGGGACAGGCTTTTAAGTGACACCTTC.

The CDR3 spells CASSQALGTSGELFF. The DNA of the CDR3 is TGCGCCAGCAGCCAAGCCCTAGGAACCAGCGGGGAGCTGTTTTTT. The V gene is TRBV4-3, the J gene TRBJ2-2; D gene uncertain. Trimming removed 1 base from V and 7 bases from J, with 13 bases in between. This CDR3 is 15 amino acids long. Germline loops: CDR1 LGHNA, CDR2 YSLEER.

This clone appeared a single time. The germline gene is not matched at one end of the junction; a read error may be the cause. The gene calls are TRBV4-2 and TRBJ2-1; 8 nucleotides agree with TRBD2. This CDR3 region has 14 residues. Per germline, CDR1 LGHNA and CDR2 YNFKEQ. The CDR3 DNA follows: TGTGCCAGCAGCCAAGTTTTAGCGGGAAACCGAAACCTCTTC. Residues: CASSQVLAGNRNLF.

The chain uses TRBV6-5 and TRBJ2-5; a weak D match, TRBD2 (6 bases). The germline V and J ends were trimmed by 6 bases and 5 bases, with 16 bases remaining between them. CDR1 is MNHEY, CDR2 SVGAGI, per germline. The CDR3 covers 14 residues. CDR3 amino acids: CASSPFIGRETQYF. The DNA for the CDR3 is TGTGCCAGCAGCCCATTTATAGGGAGGGAGACCCAGTACTTC.

The chain uses TRBV5-1 and TRBJ1-2, with 7 bases lining up with TRBD1. From germline, CDR1 is SGHRS and CDR2 YFSETQ. J was trimmed by 6 bases and V by 2 bases; bases with no gene match: 7. The CDR3 is made up of 14 amino acids. DNA for the CDR3: TGCGCCAGCAGCTTAGGCACAGGGGAGGATGGCTACACCTTC. It codes for CASSLGTGEDGYTF.

V usage is TRBV5-1 and J usage is TRBJ2-3; 8 nucleotides agree with TRBD2. V lost 2 bases to trimming and J lost 2 bases; unmatched junction nucleotides: 7. This CDR3 has 16 amino acids. Germline CDR1 SGHRS, CDR2 YFSETQ. CDR3 in amino acids: CASSFDWREDTDTQYF. The DNA for the CDR3 is TGCGCCAGCAGCTTCGACTGGCGGGAGGACACAGATACGCAGTATTTT.

V and J are TRBV18 and TRBJ2-5; 13 positions match TRBD2. The CDR3 extends over 17 amino acids. In germline, CDR1 is KGHSH, CDR2 LQKENI. V dropped 8 bases and J dropped 2; count of bases not matched to a gene: 11. The CDR3 nucleotides are TGTGCCAGCGCAAGGACTAGCGGGGGACCGATACAAGAGACCCAGTACTTC. Translating gives CASARTSGGPIQETQYF.

The chain employs TRBV7-9 and TRBJ1-1; D is undetermined. The germline CDR1 and CDR2 sequences are SEHNR and FQNEAQ (reference sequence). Trimming removed 2 bases from V and 8 bases from J, with 6 bases in between. The CDR3 runs 11 residues. The CDR3, as DNA: TGTGCCAGCAGCTTACGGGAAGAAGCTTTCTTT. It translates to CASSLREEAFF.

The rearrangement uses TRBV4-1 and TRBJ2-7, with a possible D match to TRBD2 (5 bases). Germline loops: CDR1 MGHRA, CDR2 YSYEKL. Trimming shortened V by 3 bases and J by 5 bases, and 11 bases separated the two germline ends. CDR3 length equals 13 residues. DNA for the CDR3: TGCGCCAGCAGCCAGACGACTATTGACGAGCAGTACTTC. Translating gives CASSQTTIDEQYF.

V and J are TRBV9 and TRBJ2-2; 7 bases are a match to TRBD1. The CDR3 spans 15 residues. The junction had 7 bases not matched to a gene; V was cut back by 7 bases and J by 1 base. Germline CDR1 and CDR2: SGDLS and YYNGEE. The chain's CDR3 is CASRLGQQNTGELFF. CDR3 DNA: TGTGCCAGCCGTTTGGGACAGCAGAACACCGGGGAGCTGTTTTTT.

This chain connects TRBV12-5 to TRBJ2-1; D call uncertain. The CDR3 is made up of 13 amino acids. Trimming removed 3 bases at V and 5 bases at J, with 8 bases between. The germline V gene has CDR1 LGHNT and CDR2 FRNRAP. Here the CDR3 DNA reads TGTGCTAGTGGTTTTCTAGAGAACAATGAGCAGTTCTTC. Encoded protein: CASGFLENNEQFF.

V and J are TRBV19 and TRBJ1-5; D remains unclear. This CDR3 region has 14 residues. Germline V gene lookup returns CDR1 LNHDA and CDR2 SQIVND (reference sequence). V lost 6 bases and J 3 bases, leaving 12 bases between the germline ends. The CDR3 DNA follows: TGTGCCAGTAGGGCCCGGGTCAACAATCAGCCCCAGCATTTT. Amino acid sequence: CASRARVNNQPQHF. Filled out from reference TRBV19 and TRBJ1-5, the complete variable domain reads DGGITQSPKYLFRKEGQNVTLSCEQNLNHDAMYWYRQDPGQGLRLIYYSQIVNDFQKGDIAEGYSVSREKKESFPLTVTSAQKNPTAFYLCASRARVNNQPQHFGDGTRLSIL.

The rearrangement uses TRBV5-4 and TRBJ2-1; the match to TRBD1 covers 7 bases. V was pared by 4 bases and J by 3 bases, with 7 bases of the junction left unmatched. CDR1 and CDR2 from the germline V gene are SGHNT and YYREEE (reference sequence). CDR3 length equals 15 residues. The CDR3 spells CASSRGQVGYNEQFF. The CDR3 region has the DNA TGTGCCAGCAGCCGAGGACAGGTGGGCTACAATGAGCAGTTCTTC. The whole variable domain, filled in from reference TRBV5-4 and TRBJ2-1, reads ETGVTQSPTHLIKTRGQQVTLRCSSQSGHNTVSWYQQALGQGPQFIFQYYREEENGRGNFPPRFSGLQFPNYSSELNVNALELDDSALYLCASSRGQVGYNEQFFGPGTRLTVL.

The chain carries TRBV27 and TRBJ2-7; 12 positions agree with TRBD1. Trimming removed 9 bases from V and 8 bases from J; junction bases left unmatched: 11. The CDR3 has 14 amino acids. CDR1 is MNHEY and CDR2 is SMNVEV in the germline V gene (reference sequence). The CDR3 DNA sequence: TGTGCCAGTCCCTCGGGACAGGGGGCGATGAAGCAGTACTTC. Protein: CASPSGQGAMKQYF.

The chain recombines TRBV27 with TRBJ2-5; D could derive from TRBD1 or TRBD2 (5 bases each). The J call may be wrong; the DNA end is better matched by TRBJ2-7. The CDR3 contains 15 residues. The germline gives CDR1 MNHEY, CDR2 SMNVEV (reference sequence). In DNA form, the CDR3 reads TGTGCCAGCAGTGAAACCCCCCTGGGGGCCTACGAGCAGTACTTC. This translates into CASSETPLGAYEQYF.

This chain connects TRBV7-2 to TRBJ2-7; D perhaps matches TRBD2 (6 bases). The V gene lost 5 bases and the J gene lost 3 bases, with 11 bases spanning the gap. This CDR3 has 13 amino acids. Germline V gene sequence: CDR1 SGHTA, CDR2 FQGNSA. The CDR3 loop reads CASSASVYYEQYF. The CDR3 region has the DNA TGTGCCAGCAGCGCTAGCGTGTACTACGAGCAGTACTTC.

To note about this clone: In the same sample, other DNA sequences code for this CDR3. The chain employs TRBV5-1 and TRBJ1-5, with D maybe TRBD1 (5 bases). The CDR3 runs to 14 residues. Deletions cut 2 bases from V and 4 bases from J, with 10 bases between. Germline loops: CDR1 SGHRS, CDR2 YFSETQ. As DNA, the CDR3 is TGCGCCAGCAGCTTAGACAGTCCGAATCAGCCCCAGCATTTT. Translating gives CASSLDSPNQPQHF.

This clone has just a few counts. This chain joins TRBV2 and TRBJ1-4; a weak D match, TRBD1 (6 bases). The CDR3 spans 15 residues. Deletions cut 5 bases from V and 2 bases from J, with 12 bases between. CDR1 and CDR2 (germline): SNHLY, FYNNEI. The chain's CDR3 is CASSRRQATNEKLFF. The CDR3 coding sequence is TGTGCCAGCAGTAGACGACAGGCTACTAATGAAAAACTGTTTTTT. Combining the CDR3 with reference TRBV2 and TRBJ1-4 gives the whole variable domain EPEVTQTPSHQVTQMGQEVILRCVPISNHLYFYWYRQILGQKVEFLVSFYNNEISEKSEIFDDQFSVERPDGSNFTLKIRSTKLEDSAMYFCASSRRQATNEKLFFGSGTQLSVL.

This clone showed up just a few times. The V and J genes are TRBV2 and TRBJ2-7; 11 nucleotides align to TRBD2. The germline V gene encodes CDR1 SNHLY and CDR2 FYNNEI. J lost 7 bases, V lost 5 bases, and 10 bases had no gene match. The CDR3 covers 15 residues. The CDR3 DNA reads TGTGCCAGCAGTCCTACTAGCGGGAGAAGAGGGGAGCAGTACTTC. Translation gives CASSPTSGRRGEQYF. Together with reference TRBV2 and TRBJ2-7, the CDR3 gives the full variable domain: EPEVTQTPSHQVTQMGQEVILRCVPISNHLYFYWYRQILGQKVEFLVSFYNNEISEKSEIFDDQFSVERPDGSNFTLKIRSTKLEDSAMYFCASSPTSGRRGEQYFGPGTRLTVT.